This T cell receptor beta chain was captured by sequencing in a study of T cells in Graves' hyperthyroidism and ophthalmopathy. Regions amplified from RNA transcripts were the TCR beta CDR3 regions. During a first-round RT-PCR of the TCR CDR3, the HTBI primer set was used. TCRdb re-called the multiplex PCR reads with MiXCR, one entry per CDR3 protein. The sample holds fewer than 600,000 distinct CDR3 sequences, approximately 14% seen once. To note about this clonotype: Its specificity is not known.

The hyperthyroidism was newly diagnosed and had lasted under 2 months; the patients were aged 18 to 65. Notes on the study in general: Among thyroid clonotypes expanded above 0.001, most also appeared in blood. Ophthalmopathy was predicted by the model a median of around 5.9 months ahead of onset. Ophthalmopathy and stable hyperthyroidism were separated by a 13 V-J model.

CDR3 length: 13 amino acids. Germline loops: CDR1 LGHDT, CDR2 YNNKEL (reference sequence). V lost 4 bases and J 2 bases, leaving 7 bases between the germline ends. The chain couples TRBV3-1 to TRBJ2-3; D ambiguous. The clonotype comes from a woman between 40 and 50 years old with Graves' hyperthyroidism. Input material: blood. The CDR3 loop is CASSPPYTDTQYF. The CDR3 DNA is TGTGCCAGCAGCCCCCCATACACAGATACGCAGTATTTT.